The present entry profiles one T cell receptor (beta chain) with its context. The data belong to a study of blood T cell repertoires in COVID-19. Some clones are missing from TCRdb's copy, which holds only in-frame ones; the method was immunoSEQ multiplex PCR. The sample carries 200,000 to 300,000 clones, less than 90% recorded once. The origin of this receptor is a man between 60 and 75 years old with acute or convalescent COVID-19. Sequencing used peripheral blood.

The CDR3 nucleotides read TGTGCCTGGAGACCCTTCGGGGACACTGAAGCTTTCTTT. Translating it yields CAWRPFGDTEAFF. V is TRBV30 and J is TRBJ1-1; D not resolved. V lost 3 bases and J lost 3, with 11 bases in between. CDR3 length: 13 amino acids. Germline V gene data show CDR1 as GTSNPN and CDR2 as SVGIG (reference sequence).